The 9 T cell receptor beta chains presented below share a single source sample, sequenced in a study of read filtering for tumor transcriptome and immune sequencing. The library was built from 400 to 500 ng RNA with molecular barcoded adaptors for alpha/delta and beta/gamma chains. One entry per CDR3 protein, called by TCRdb with MiXCR from the reads. This repertoire shows tens of thousands of distinct CDR3 sequences, 20% to 25% found once; its top ten account for approximately 10%. Sequencing input: a population of CD138-negative cells sorted from bone marrow. The receptors originated from a donor at least 40 years old with multiple myeloma.

This clonotype was observed a few times. The chain joins TRBV12-3 or TRBV12-4 to TRBJ2-1, with 9 bases identical to TRBD2. This CDR3 has 12 residues. With V trimmed by 6 bases and J by 9 bases, 3 bases remained unmatched. The CDR3 DNA reads TGTGCCAGCAGGCGGGGGGGCCGTGAGCAGTTCTTC. Translating it yields CASRRGGREQFF.

This clonotype came up many times. The J gene is TRBJ2-1, the V gene TRBV7-9; weak D call: TRBD1 (5 bases). The CDR3 extends over 13 amino acids. Trimming pared 5 bases from V and 14 bases from J, leaving 19 bases between. Germline CDR1 is SEHNR and CDR2 is FQNEAQ (reference sequence). CDR3 in DNA: TGTGCCAGCAGCCCCGAGGAGACAGCCCCGGAGTTCTTC. Protein product: CASSPEETAPEFF.

Many counts were recorded for this clonotype. The J gene is TRBJ2-3, the V gene TRBV7-3; D gene unclear. V lost 3 bases, J lost 4 bases, and 11 bases lay in between. Germline V gene lookup returns CDR1 SGHTA and CDR2 FQGTGA. The CDR3 is made up of 14 amino acids. In DNA form, the CDR3 reads TGTGCCAGCAGCTTCCAGCCGCCCCCAGATACGCAGTATTTT. Residues: CASSFQPPPDTQYF.

This clonotype was observed many times. This may stem from a read error, because a much larger clone lies one nucleotide away. The rearrangement links TRBV7-3 to TRBJ2-1, with 9 bases identical to TRBD2. The V gene's germline CDR1 is SGHTA and CDR2 FQGTGA. The CDR3 runs 15 residues. The CDR3 DNA reads as TGTGCCAGCAGCCTAACTAGCGGGCCCTACAGTGAGCAGTTCTTC. It encodes CASSLTSGPYSEQFF.

Many counts were recorded for this clonotype. The gene calls are TRBV19 and TRBJ2-3, with D maybe TRBD2 (5 bases). Germline V gene data show CDR1 as LNHDA and CDR2 as SQIVND (reference sequence). CDR3 length: 17 amino acids. The V end was cut by 5 bases, the J end by 4 bases, with 22 bases between. The CDR3 DNA follows: TGTGCCAGTAGTCCAGATCGGACTCCGGTTGGGGCAGATACGCAGTATTTT. Translation: CASSPDRTPVGADTQYF.

Comments on this clonotype: At one boundary the junction diverges from the germline segment, which might be a read error. The chain couples TRBV5-1 to TRBJ2-1, with a tentative D call TRBD1 (5 bases). Germline-derived CDR1 and CDR2 are SGHRS and YFSETQ. The CDR3 runs 13 residues. The CDR3 region is CASGLTRANEQFF. The CDR3 region has the DNA TGCGCCAGCGGCTTAACCAGGGCGAATGAGCAGTTCTTC.

The sample holds many counts of this clonotype. V usage is TRBV10-3 and J usage is TRBJ1-1; D is unresolved. V lost 4 bases and J lost 0, with 9 bases in between. CDR1 is ENHRY, CDR2 SYGVKD, per germline. The CDR3 has 14 residues. This chain's CDR3 is CAISVELLNTEAFF. In DNA, the CDR3 is TGTGCCATCAGTGTTGAACTCTTGAACACTGAAGCTTTCTTT.

This clonotype was detected ten times or more. The J gene is TRBJ1-4, the V gene TRBV7-9, with 7 bases identical to TRBD1. CDR1 is SEHNR, CDR2 FQNEAQ, per germline (reference sequence). The V and J ends lost 5 bases and 5 bases, in that order; junction bases with no gene match: 8. The CDR3 runs to 15 residues. The DNA for the CDR3 is TGTGCCAGCAGCCAGAGGACAGGCATCAATGAAAAACTGTTTTTT. This codes for CASSQRTGINEKLFF.

This clonotype was detected ten times or more. CDR3 region: CASSADRDVYNSPLHF. The CDR3 DNA is TGTGCCAGTAGTGCCGACCGGGACGTATATAATTCACCCCTCCACTTT. This chain connects TRBV19 to TRBJ1-6; weak D call: TRBD1 (5 bases). In germline, CDR1 is LNHDA, CDR2 SQIVND (reference sequence). V was clipped by 5 bases and J by 4 bases, with 15 bases between them. CDR3 length: 16 residues.